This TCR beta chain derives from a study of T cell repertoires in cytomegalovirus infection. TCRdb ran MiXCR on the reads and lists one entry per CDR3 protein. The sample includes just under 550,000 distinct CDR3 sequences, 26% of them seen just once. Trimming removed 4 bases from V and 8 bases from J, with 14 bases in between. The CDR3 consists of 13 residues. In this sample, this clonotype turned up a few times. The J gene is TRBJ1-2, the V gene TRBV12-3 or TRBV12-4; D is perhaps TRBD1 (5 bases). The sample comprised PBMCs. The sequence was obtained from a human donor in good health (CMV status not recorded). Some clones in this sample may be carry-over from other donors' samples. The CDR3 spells CASSSGARWGYTF. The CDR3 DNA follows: TGTGCCAGCAGTTCTGGGGCTCGTTGGGGCTACACCTTC.